This is a list of T cell receptor beta chains from one sample in a study of blood T cells in healthy people across ages. One entry per CDR3 protein results from TCRdb running MiXCR on the 5' RACE reads. The data show hundreds of thousands of distinct CDR3 sequences, about 30% seen once. Sequences were obtained from blood. The receptors derive from a woman older than 75 in good health. The CDR3 runs from the conserved cysteine through the conserved F or W. Some rows have no size entry. The others give once, few or many, or a class for an expanded clone.

V gene,J gene,clone size,CDR3 protein
TRBV12-5,TRBJ1-1,-,CASGLVHLLRGLGGIDTEAFF
TRBV10-3,TRBJ2-3,many,CAVRDSHTDTQYF
TRBV6-2/TRBV6-3,TRBJ2-7,many,CASSTPRQGLEQYF
TRBV20-1,TRBJ1-6,many,CSANRQVLLPLHF
TRBV20-1,TRBJ1-2,many,CSGTGTGGYGYTF
TRBV30,TRBJ2-7,many,CAWSVQREGEQYF
TRBV7-2,TRBJ2-3,many,CASSLFETLSTDTQYF
TRBV29-1,TRBJ1-2,-,CSVLHGGGYTF
TRBV6-6,TRBJ2-4,few,CASSYIRGREVTIRYF
TRBV4-3,TRBJ1-5,many,CASSQDPTGRNQPQHF
TRBV7-9,TRBJ1-1,many,CASSLSRAEAFF
TRBV20-1,TRBJ2-3,many,CSARGGLPDTQYF
TRBV19,TRBJ2-1,-,CASRSRAGQATYNEQFF
TRBV12-3/TRBV12-4,TRBJ1-2,-,CASSPDRAAGYTF
TRBV25-1,TRBJ2-7,-,CASSVRGQFNEQYF
TRBV5-1,TRBJ2-1,many,CASSLGGQGYGEQFF
TRBV7-2,TRBJ2-2,many,CATMVRRGTGELFF
TRBV20-1,TRBJ1-5,many,CSASVNDDQPQHF
TRBV7-2,-,many,CASSLGQGSYNEQYF
TRBV5-6,TRBJ1-2,-,CASSWGDNNYGYTF
TRBV14,TRBJ2-1,few,CASSQDGRMSSYNEQFF
TRBV30,TRBJ2-4,-,CAWITTGVEGVQYF
TRBV20-1,TRBJ2-3,once,CSAREGGSGTDTQYF
TRBV27,TRBJ1-2,many,CASSSYRGVVGGYTF
TRBV10-3,TRBJ2-7,few,CAIARRAEGYEQYF
TRBV20-1,TRBJ1-1,-,CSARDWRQGNTEAFF
TRBV9,TRBJ1-2,-,CASSVVTRNYGYTF
TRBV7-3,TRBJ2-3,-,CASGLKRGPSTDTQYF
TRBV9,TRBJ1-1,-,CASSVVTENTEAFF
TRBV5-5,TRBJ1-4,few,CASSLNLEKLFF